Each of the 27 T cell receptor beta chains below was sequenced from the same sample in a study of T cells in Graves' hyperthyroidism and ophthalmopathy. RNA transcripts were the template for amplifying TCR beta CDR3 regions. HTBI primers drove first-round RT-PCR of the TCR CDR3. TCRdb processed the multiplex PCR reads anew with MiXCR; each CDR3 protein has one entry. This sample has about 640,000 distinct CDR3 sequences, with 20% to 25% found just once. The material sequenced was blood. Every receptor here comes from a man aged 25 to 40 with Graves' ophthalmopathy.

The rearrangement uses TRBV2 and TRBJ2-5; D not certain. The V and J ends lost 8 bases and 3 bases respectively, with 4 bases between them. This CDR3 is built from 10 residues. Per germline, CDR1 SNHLY and CDR2 FYNNEI. The CDR3 DNA reads TGTGCCAGCTTCGAAGAGACCCAGTACTTC. Protein product: CASFEETQYF.

This clonotype was found many times. The chain links TRBV11-2 to TRBJ2-5, with D perhaps TRBD1 (5 bases). CDR1 SGHAT and CDR2 FQNNGV come from the germline V gene. This CDR3 is 13 amino acids long. Trimming removed 3 bases at V and 3 bases at J, with 8 bases between. CDR3: CASSFGREETQYF. CDR3 DNA: TGTGCCAGCAGCTTTGGCAGGGAAGAGACCCAGTACTTC.

This clonotype has only a few counts. The chain recombines TRBV30 with TRBJ1-1; 8 positions match TRBD1. Germline CDR1 GTSNPN, CDR2 SVGIG (reference sequence). The junction had 26 bases not matched to a gene; V was cut back by 3 bases and J by 8 bases. The CDR3 is 19 amino acids. The CDR3 DNA reads as TGTGCCTGGAGCGGACTTGGTTTCGGACAGGGAGTTTTAACACTGGAAGCTTTCTTT. This encodes CAWSGLGFGQGVLTLEAFF. Looking up the rest from reference TRBV30 and TRBJ1-1 gives the full variable domain: SQTIHQWPATLVQPVGSPLSLECTVEGTSNPNLYWYRQAAGRGLQLLFYSVGIGQISSEVPQNLSASRPQDRQFILSSKKLLLSDSGFYLCAWSGLGFGQGVLTLEAFFGQGTRLTVV.

DNA for the CDR3: TGTGCCAGTAGTACGGGGGGTGTGGGGTATCAGCCCCAGCATTTT. It specifies CASSTGGVGYQPQHF. This rearrangement joins TRBV19 to TRBJ1-5; the D gene is possibly TRBD1 (5 bases). Per the germline V gene, CDR1 is LNHDA and CDR2 is SQIVND (reference sequence). Trimming shortened V by 4 bases and J by 5 bases, and 15 bases separated the two germline ends. This CDR3 contains 15 residues.

The rearrangement uses TRBV4-2 and TRBJ2-7; TRBD2 agrees at 7 bases. The germline V gene has CDR1 LGHNA and CDR2 YNFKEQ. The trim removed 1 base at V and 7 bases at J, leaving 4 bases unmatched. This CDR3 is built from 13 residues. CDR3: CASSQGGRPEQYF. CDR3 bases: TGTGCCAGCAGCCAAGGCGGGAGACCTGAGCAGTACTTC.

This clonotype was seen many times. The chain recombines TRBV6-1 with TRBJ2-7, with D maybe TRBD1 (5 bases). V was pared by 7 bases and J by 5 bases, with 21 bases between. The CDR3 consists of 15 residues. CDR1 and CDR2 from the germline V gene are MNHNS and SASEGT. CDR3 residues: CASTKDTLAVHEQYF. DNA of the CDR3: TGTGCCAGCACCAAGGACACCCTCGCGGTCCACGAGCAGTACTTC.

V gene TRBV27 combines with J gene TRBJ2-1, with 9 bases fitting TRBD1. There are 18 residues in the CDR3. Germline V gene lookup returns CDR1 MNHEY and CDR2 SMNVEV (reference sequence). The junction had 14 bases not matched to a gene; V was cut back by 6 bases and J by 2 bases. CDR3 protein: CASSQVGTGTGTYNEQFF. The CDR3 DNA sequence: TGTGCCAGCAGCCAGGTGGGCACCGGGACAGGGACCTACAATGAGCAGTTCTTC.

The rearrangement uses TRBV7-6 and TRBJ2-3, with D perhaps matching TRBD2 (6 bases). V was shortened by 6 bases and J by 4 bases, with 20 bases between the two germline ends. This CDR3 comprises 16 residues. Germline V gene lookup returns CDR1 SGHVS and CDR2 FNYEAQ. CDR3 amino acids: CASRRTVGGSPDTQYF. The CDR3 bases are TGTGCCAGCAGGCGGACGGTTGGGGGGTCCCCAGATACGCAGTATTTT.

This clonotype was observed many times. The chain recombines TRBV30 with TRBJ1-5, with D perhaps TRBD1 (5 bases). The CDR3 is made up of 16 amino acids. The germline gives CDR1 GTSNPN, CDR2 SVGIG (reference sequence). Trimming shortened V by 2 bases and J by 5 bases, and 19 bases separated the two germline ends. The CDR3 here is CAWSTRQTWGDQPQHF. DNA of the CDR3: TGTGCCTGGAGTACCCGACAGACCTGGGGGGATCAGCCCCAGCATTTT.

The sample holds a few counts of this clonotype. The chain combines TRBV7-8 with TRBJ2-1; 10 nucleotides agree with TRBD2. The CDR3 is 16 residues long. The V gene's germline CDR1 is SGHVS and CDR2 FQNEAQ. The J segment lost 9 bases and the V segment lost 1 base, leaving 9 bases of the junction unmatched. Written as DNA, the CDR3 is TGTGCCAGCAGCTTAGATCCTAGCGGGAGCTTTGGTGAGCAGTTCTTC. This gives the protein CASSLDPSGSFGEQFF.

The rearrangement uses TRBV28 and TRBJ1-2; 12 bases line up with TRBD1. In germline, CDR1 is MDHEN, CDR2 SYDVKM. The CDR3 is 14 residues long. Losses at the gene ends were 6 bases for V and 8 bases for J; bases not matched to a gene: 7. CDR3 sequence: CASRPTGTGGGYTF. The CDR3 DNA sequence: TGTGCCAGCAGACCCACCGGGACAGGGGGCGGCTACACCTTC.

This clonotype has a handful of counts. The chain recombines TRBV5-6 with TRBJ2-1; D remains unclear. This CDR3 is 12 amino acids long. CDR1 is SGHDT, CDR2 YYEEEE, per germline. V was shortened by 5 bases and J by 6 bases, with 9 bases between the two germline ends. The CDR3 region is CASRINSNEQFF. The CDR3 DNA sequence: TGTGCCAGCAGGATTAACAGCAATGAGCAGTTCTTC.

The chain uses TRBV29-1 and TRBJ1-6; weak D call: TRBD1 (6 bases). The CDR3 consists of 12 residues. Trimming cost V 6 bases and J 8 bases, with 11 bases left between them. Germline V gene lookup returns CDR1 SQVTM and CDR2 ANQGSEA. CDR3 in DNA: TGCAGCGTGGACAGCATGTATTCACCCCTCCACTTT. The encoded protein is CSVDSMYSPLHF.

The chain uses TRBV28 and TRBJ2-2, with 9 bases fitting TRBD2. The ends lost 4 bases at V and 5 bases at J; junction bases unmatched: 5. CDR1 and CDR2 (germline): MDHEN, SYDVKM. This CDR3 contains 15 residues. The CDR3 sequence is CASSWITSGTGELFF. The CDR3 nucleotides are TGTGCCAGCAGTTGGATTACTAGCGGGACCGGGGAGCTGTTTTTT.

The sample holds a few counts of this clonotype. The gene calls are TRBV13 and TRBJ2-7; D is unresolved. Germline CDR1 is PRHDT and CDR2 is FYEKMQ (reference sequence). The ends were cut back, 0 bases at V and 3 bases at J, with 12 bases in the middle. CDR3 length: 15 residues. The CDR3, as DNA: TGTGCCAGCAGCTTAGGCCGAGGCTCGAACTACGAGCAGTACTTC. This translates into CASSLGRGSNYEQYF. Together with reference TRBV13 and TRBJ2-7, the CDR3 gives the full variable domain: AAGVIQSPRHLIKEKRETATLKCYPIPRHDTVYWYQQGPGQDPQFLISFYEKMQSDKGSIPDRFSAQQFSDYHSELNMSSLELGDSALYFCASSLGRGSNYEQYFGPGTRLTVT.

The genes are TRBV15 and TRBJ1-2; 7 positions match TRBD1. The CDR3 runs 13 residues. The germline V gene encodes CDR1 LNHNV and CDR2 YYDKDF (reference sequence). The J segment lost 10 bases and the V segment lost 7 bases, leaving 12 bases of the junction unmatched. The CDR3 loop is CATTDWTGSDYTF. The CDR3 coding sequence is TGTGCCACCACCGACTGGACAGGCTCGGACTACACCTTC.

CDR3 nucleotide sequence: TGTGCCAGCAGTGAAGCATGGGGGGCGGGTGAGCAGTACTTC. Translated, it gives CASSEAWGAGEQYF. The chain couples TRBV2 to TRBJ2-7; D assignment may be TRBD1 or TRBD2 (6 bases each). CDR3 length equals 14 residues. CDR1 and CDR2 from the germline V gene are SNHLY and FYNNEI. The V gene lost 0 bases and the J gene lost 7 bases, with 13 bases spanning the gap.

This chain joins TRBV7-8 and TRBJ1-2, with D maybe TRBD1 (6 bases). The V gene's germline CDR1 is SGHVS and CDR2 FQNEAQ. V was cut by 6 bases and J by 0 bases, with 17 bases left in between. CDR3 length: 16 residues. The CDR3, as DNA: TGTGCCAGCAGGCCCAGAACGGGACACCCTAACTATGGCTACACCTTC. Translating it yields CASRPRTGHPNYGYTF.

The table lists this clonotype with a count of one. A read error may be the cause here, since a much bigger clone is one base away. The V gene is TRBV5-8, the J gene TRBJ2-1, with D hard to call. The CDR3 has 10 amino acids. V lost 5 bases and J lost 8, with 5 bases in between. CDR1 and CDR2 from the germline V gene are SGHTS and YDEGEE. CDR3 DNA: TGTGCCAGCAGTGGCCATGAGCAGTTCTTC. Translation: CASSGHEQFF.

This chain joins TRBV15 and TRBJ2-4; tentatively, D is TRBD2 (5 bases). Trimming stripped 0 bases from V and 3 bases from J, with 12 bases between. The CDR3 is made up of 16 amino acids. Germline CDR1 LNHNV, CDR2 YYDKDF (reference sequence). The CDR3 sequence: CATSRDPAEGKNIQYF. The DNA of the CDR3 is TGTGCCACCAGCAGAGATCCCGCAGAGGGCAAAAACATTCAGTACTTC.

This clonotype was recorded a few times. This chain joins TRBV5-1 and TRBJ1-1, with D possibly TRBD1 on 6 matching bases. Per the germline V gene, CDR1 is SGHRS and CDR2 is YFSETQ. Trimming took off 3 bases at V and 4 bases at J, with 13 bases between the two ends. This CDR3 is 14 amino acids long. This chain's CDR3 is CASSSSQGGTEAFF. As DNA, the CDR3 is TGCGCCAGCAGCTCATCACAGGGAGGCACTGAAGCTTTCTTT.

In this sample, this clonotype turned up many times. V is TRBV20-1 and J is TRBJ2-5, with a weak D call TRBD1 (5 bases). Germline CDR1 DFQATT, CDR2 SNEGSKA (reference sequence). V lost 6 bases, J lost 2 bases, and 16 bases lay in between. The CDR3 runs to 14 residues. For the CDR3, the DNA is TGCAGTGCCACCTTCCAGGGATCACAAGAGACCCAGTACTTC. It specifies CSATFQGSQETQYF.

This clonotype was seen only a few times. The chain carries TRBV2 and TRBJ2-2; 9 bases line up with TRBD2. The CDR3 contains 15 residues. Germline assignment: CDR1 SNHLY and CDR2 FYNNEI. Unmatched junction bases numbered 2, after V lost 4 bases and J lost 2 bases. The CDR3 region is CASSGLAANTGELFF. The DNA for the CDR3 is TGTGCCAGCAGTGGACTAGCGGCCAACACCGGGGAGCTGTTTTTT.

This clonotype appeared a few times. The chain uses TRBV28 and TRBJ2-1, with D maybe TRBD1 (6 bases). Trimming cost V 7 bases and J 2 bases, with 6 bases left between them. CDR1 and CDR2 from the germline V gene are MDHEN and SYDVKM. The CDR3 contains 12 residues. The CDR3 spells CASNRAYNEQFF. The DNA of the CDR3 is TGTGCCAGCAACAGGGCCTACAATGAGCAGTTCTTC.

The rearrangement uses TRBV5-4 and TRBJ2-1; a possible D gene is TRBD2 (5 bases). Germline V gene sequence: CDR1 SGHNT, CDR2 YYREEE (reference sequence). The CDR3 length is 16 residues. Between the trimmed V and J ends, which lost 0 bases and 2 bases, there was a span of 12 bases. For the CDR3, the DNA is TGTGCCAGCAGCTTGGGAGGACTTATTACCTACAATGAGCAGTTCTTC. Translation: CASSLGGLITYNEQFF.

Comment on this clonotype: The junction departs from germline at one end; a sequencing error may be responsible. The rearrangement links TRBV27 to TRBJ2-3; weak D call: TRBD1 (6 bases). The CDR3 sequence is 15 residues long. Germline-derived CDR1 and CDR2 are MNHEY and SMNVEV (reference sequence). The CDR3 nucleotides are TGTGCCAGCAGTCCTAAAGGGGGAAGCACAGATAGGCAGTATTTT. Translated, it gives CASSPKGGSTDRQYF.

At least ten counts were recorded for this clonotype. J is TRBJ2-3 and V is TRBV20-1, with TRBD2 matching 10 bases. The CDR3 length is 14 residues. CDR1 DFQATT and CDR2 SNEGSKA come from the germline V gene (reference sequence). The J segment lost 7 bases and the V segment lost 3 bases, leaving 7 bases of the junction unmatched. The CDR3 spells CSASFSGRQHTQYF. The DNA of the CDR3 is TGCAGTGCTAGTTTTAGCGGGAGGCAACATACGCAGTATTTT.